The T cell receptor beta chain under discussion was sequenced for a study of cytomegalovirus exposure and HLA in healthy donors. Study results and caveats: No immune exposure information besides CMV serostatus was available.

Amplification used 60 Vbeta primers and 13 Jbeta primers. The method was immunoSEQ multiplex PCR; TCRdb's version includes in-frame clones alone and lacks a portion of them. The sample contains around 180,000 clones, roughly 71% of which appear only once. V lost 1 base and J 2 bases, leaving 10 bases between the germline ends. CDR1 is LNHNV and CDR2 is YYDKDF in the germline V gene (reference sequence). This CDR3 has 15 residues. Comment on this clone: As yet, its antigen is unknown.

V usage is TRBV15 and J usage is TRBJ2-3; D possibly corresponds to TRBD1 (5 bases). Sequencing used PBMCs. The receptor was isolated from a girl between 10 and 17 years old in good health and CMV-seronegative. CDR3 in DNA: TGTGCCACCAGCAGAGTGGGGCCCTCCACAGATACGCAGTATTTT. Its protein is CATSRVGPSTDTQYF.